This TCR beta chain was recorded in a study of Ad26.COV2.S vaccination and SARS-CoV-2 variants. Libraries were prepared by immunoSEQ multiplex PCR; TCRdb keeps only in-frame clonotypes and omits some of them. The profile shows roughly 300,000 clones, roughly 91% of them singletons. Germline CDR1 and CDR2: SGHKS and YYEKEE (reference sequence). This CDR3 has 14 amino acids. V dropped 2 bases and J dropped 8 bases, with 17 bases sitting between them. Treatment denoted: some 20 received Ad26.COV2.S at low or high dose, single or two shots; 5 received placebo; per-sample allocation not given. The samples date from day 63 after the first vaccine or placebo injection.

Sequencing was performed on peripheral blood, taken in a trial of Ad26.COV2.S vaccine versus placebo. This chain connects TRBV5-5 to TRBJ2-7; D is perhaps TRBD2 (6 bases). This TCR derives from a person aged 18 to 59 who received the Ad26.COV2.S COVID-19 vaccine or a placebo. CDR3 DNA sequence: TGTGCCAGCAGCTTTGTAGCTGGGGCGGGGAAGCAGTACTTC. As protein: CASSFVAGAGKQYF.